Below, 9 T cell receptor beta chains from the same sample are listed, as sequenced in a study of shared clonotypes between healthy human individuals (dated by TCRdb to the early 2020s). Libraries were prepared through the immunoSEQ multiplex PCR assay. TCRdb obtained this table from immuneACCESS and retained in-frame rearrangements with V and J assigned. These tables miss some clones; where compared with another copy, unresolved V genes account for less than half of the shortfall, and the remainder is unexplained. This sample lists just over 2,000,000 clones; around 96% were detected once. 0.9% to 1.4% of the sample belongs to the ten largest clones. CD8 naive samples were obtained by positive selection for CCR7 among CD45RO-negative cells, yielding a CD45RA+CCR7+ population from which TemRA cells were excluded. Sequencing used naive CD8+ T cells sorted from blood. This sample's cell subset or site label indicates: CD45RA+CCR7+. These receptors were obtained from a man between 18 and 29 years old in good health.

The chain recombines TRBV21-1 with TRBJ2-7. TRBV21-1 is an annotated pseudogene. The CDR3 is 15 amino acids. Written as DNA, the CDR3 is TGTGCCAGCAGCAAAGTACAGGTCGCCCGGGGCGAGCAGTACTTC. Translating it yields CASSKVQVARGEQYF.

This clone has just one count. The CDR3 protein is CASSAALQGIPYEQYF. The DNA of the CDR3 is TGTGCCAGCAGCGCGGCCTTACAGGGTATCCCCTACGAGCAGTACTTC. V and J are TRBV7-9 and TRBJ2-7, with D possibly TRBD1 on 6 matching bases. Germline CDR1 reads SEHNR; CDR2 reads FQNEAQ (reference sequence). Trimming took 5 bases from V and 2 from J, leaving 19 bases between them. The CDR3 consists of 16 residues.

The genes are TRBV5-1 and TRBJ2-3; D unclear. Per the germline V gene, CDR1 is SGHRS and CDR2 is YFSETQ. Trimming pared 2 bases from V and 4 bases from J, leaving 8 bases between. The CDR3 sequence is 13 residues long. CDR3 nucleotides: TGCGCCAGCAGCTTTATGGTACCAGATACGCAGTATTTT. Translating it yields CASSFMVPDTQYF. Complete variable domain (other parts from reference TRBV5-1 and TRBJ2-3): KAGVTQTPRYLIKTRGQQVTLSCSPISGHRSVSWYQQTPGQGLQFLFEYFSETQRNKGNFPGRFSGRQFSNSRSEMNVSTLELGDSALYLCASSFMVPDTQYFGPGTRLTVL.

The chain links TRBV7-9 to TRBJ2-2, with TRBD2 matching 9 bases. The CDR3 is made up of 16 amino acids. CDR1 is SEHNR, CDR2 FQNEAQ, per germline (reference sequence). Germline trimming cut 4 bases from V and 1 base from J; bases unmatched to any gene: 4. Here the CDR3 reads CASSSILAGNTGELFF. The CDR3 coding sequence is TGTGCCAGCAGCTCGATACTAGCGGGGAACACCGGGGAGCTGTTTTTT.

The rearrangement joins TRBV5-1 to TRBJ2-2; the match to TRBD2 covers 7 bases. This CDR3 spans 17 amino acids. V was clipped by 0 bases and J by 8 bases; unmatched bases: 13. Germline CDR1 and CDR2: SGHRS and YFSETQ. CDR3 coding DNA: TGCGCCAGCAGCTTGGCGGATGCGGGAGTGGGCTTTGGGGAGCTGTTTTTT. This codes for CASSLADAGVGFGELFF.

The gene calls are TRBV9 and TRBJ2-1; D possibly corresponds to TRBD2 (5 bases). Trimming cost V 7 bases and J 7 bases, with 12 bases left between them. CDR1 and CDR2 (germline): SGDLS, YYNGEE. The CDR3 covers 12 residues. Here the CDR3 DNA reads TGTGCCAGCGGCGGGTGGTCTAATGAGCAGTTCTTC. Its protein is CASGGWSNEQFF.

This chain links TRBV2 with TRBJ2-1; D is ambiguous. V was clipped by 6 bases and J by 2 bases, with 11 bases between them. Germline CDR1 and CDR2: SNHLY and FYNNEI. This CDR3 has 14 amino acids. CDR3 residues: CASSVFMTYNEQFF. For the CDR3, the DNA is TGTGCCAGCAGCGTATTCATGACCTACAATGAGCAGTTCTTC.

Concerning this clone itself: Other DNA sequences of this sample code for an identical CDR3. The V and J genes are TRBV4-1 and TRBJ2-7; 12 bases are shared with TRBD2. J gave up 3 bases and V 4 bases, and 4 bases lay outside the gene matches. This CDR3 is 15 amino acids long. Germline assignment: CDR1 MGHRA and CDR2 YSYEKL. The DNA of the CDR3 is TGCGCCAGCAGCCCGAGACTAGCGGGGGACTACGAGCAGTACTTC. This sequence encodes CASSPRLAGDYEQYF.

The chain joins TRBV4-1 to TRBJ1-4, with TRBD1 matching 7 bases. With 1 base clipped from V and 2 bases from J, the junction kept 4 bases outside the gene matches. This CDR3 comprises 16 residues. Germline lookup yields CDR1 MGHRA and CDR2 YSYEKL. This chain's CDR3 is CASSQVTTGTNEKLFF. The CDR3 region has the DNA TGCGCCAGCAGCCAAGTTACGACAGGGACTAATGAAAAACTGTTTTTT.